Listed below are T cell receptor beta chains from one sample, sequenced in a study of metastatic and nonmetastatic thyroid tumors. TCRdb re-clonotyped the PCR reads through MiXCR. The sample holds more than 13,000 clones, less than 25% seen once. The sequencing sample was made of blood. The receptor set was obtained from a female donor with papillary thyroid cancer or a benign thyroid nodule (not recorded which). Some clones in this sample may be carry-over from other donors' samples. Both conserved end residues are part of each CDR3. The D gene is left open where the match is weak. For some rows the clone size is stated as once, few or many, or as a class when expanded; others skip it.

D	V	J	size	DNA	CDR3
NA	TRBV6-5	TRBJ2-5	medium-sized	TGTGCCAGCAGTTACTCGACTTTGGCAGTCCAAGAGACCCAGTACTTC	CASSYSTLAVQETQYF
NA	TRBV5-1	TRBJ1-1	NA	TGCGCCAGCAGCTTCACCGGACAGACGGACACTGAAGCTTTCTTT	CASSFTGQTDTEAFF
NA	TRBV6-1	TRBJ2-7	few	TGTGCCAGCAGACCCCAGAACTCCTACGAGCAGTACTTC	CASRPQNSYEQYF
TRBD2	TRBV14	TRBJ2-3	many	TGTGCCAGCAGCGGACTAGCGGGAGTAGGAGATACGCAGTATTTT	CASSGLAGVGDTQYF
NA	TRBV6-5	TRBJ1-2	NA	TGTGCCAGCAGTCACCCCCCCGGTACAGGGTTGACTTTCTATGGCTACACCTTC	CASSHPPGTGLTFYGYTF
TRBD1	TRBV25-1	TRBJ1-6	medium-sized	TGTGCCAGCAGTGTGAACAGGGGTGGACAGGGCTCACCCCTCCACTTT	CASSVNRGGQGSPLHF
NA	TRBV6-1	TRBJ1-6	NA	TGTGCCAGCAGTGGGGACTGGAGCTCCTATAATTCACCCCTCCACTTT	CASSGDWSSYNSPLHF
NA	TRBV7-8	TRBJ2-5	many	TGTGCCAGCAGCTTCACTGGGGAGACCCAGTACTTC	CASSFTGETQYF
NA	TRBV12-3/TRBV12-4	TRBJ1-1	many	TGTGCCAGCAGTTTGGGCTACAGGGTAACTTTAATCCCTATGAACACTGAAGCTTTCTTT	CASSLGYRVTLIPMNTEAFF
TRBD1	TRBV19	TRBJ1-4	many	TGTGCCAGTAGTATTTCGGGACAGGATAATGAAAAACTGTTTTTT	CASSISGQDNEKLFF
TRBD2	TRBV19	TRBJ2-7	few	TGTGCCAGTAGTATTCTGACTAGCGGGTCCTACGAGCAGTACTTC	CASSILTSGSYEQYF
NA	TRBV6-1	TRBJ2-1	few	TGTGCCAGCAGTGTGGGAGGGGGGAGGTCCTACAATGAGCAGTTCTTC	CASSVGGGRSYNEQFF
TRBD1	TRBV10-3	TRBJ1-2	medium-sized	TGTGCCATTGGACAGGGGACCTATGGCTACACCTTC	CAIGQGTYGYTF
NA	TRBV6-4	TRBJ2-1	many	TGTGCCAGCAGTGACTCTCGAAGGGCGCCTATAGATGAGCAGTTCTTC	CASSDSRRAPIDEQFF
NA	TRBV20-1	TRBJ1-5	NA	TGTAGTGCTAACACAGGATCTAGAGACATAACCCAGCATTTT	CSANTGSRDITQHF
NA	TRBV6-1	TRBJ2-3	medium-sized	TGTGCCAGCATGCAGGGACATACCACAGATACGCAGTATTTT	CASMQGHTTDTQYF
NA	TRBV9	TRBJ2-2	few	TGTGCCAGCAGCGCCATCCTTTGGTTTGCCGGGGAGCTGTTTTTT	CASSAILWFAGELFF
NA	TRBV6-1	TRBJ1-5	medium-sized	TGTGCCAGCAGTGAAGGGGTTAAGGGACAGCCCCAGCATTTT	CASSEGVKGQPQHF
NA	TRBV5-8	TRBJ1-2	NA	NA	CASSFLWRGDGYTF
NA	TRBV12-3/TRBV12-4	TRBJ1-6	NA	TGTGCCAGCACCCTACAGGGACCGAATTCACCCCTCCACTTT	CASTLQGPNSPLHF
TRBD1	TRBV3-1	TRBJ1-1	many	TGTGCCAGCAGCGACGCGCAGGGGGTCACTGAAGCTTTCTTT	CASSDAQGVTEAFF
NA	TRBV28	TRBJ1-2	few	TGTGCCAGCAGTTCTTTTATCGGAGAATATGGCTACACCTTC	CASSSFIGEYGYTF
NA	TRBV19	TRBJ1-6	medium-sized	TGTGCCAGTAGACCTAGAGGAGAGGGGAATTCACCCCTCCACTTT	CASRPRGEGNSPLHF
TRBD2	TRBV7-3	TRBJ2-1	NA	TGTGCCAGCAGCTTATCGGCGGGAGTAAATAATGAGCAGTTCTTC	CASSLSAGVNNEQFF
TRBD2	TRBV20-1	TRBJ2-1	many	TGCAGTGCGGGGATCAGGGCTAGCGGGAGGGATGAGCAGTTCTTC	CSAGIRASGRDEQFF
TRBD1	TRBV5-1	TRBJ1-2	NA	TGCGCCAGCAGCACGGGACAGCGGGGAGGCTACACCTTC	CASSTGQRGGYTF
NA	TRBV24-1	TRBJ1-1	NA	TGTGCCACCAGTGTCCCCGGGTGCAGGGGCACTGAAGCTTTCTTT	CATSVPGCRGTEAFF
NA	TRBV30	TRBJ1-4	many	TGTGCCTGGAGTCTGGGGACGATACGGGAAAAACTGTTTTTT	CAWSLGTIREKLFF
NA	TRBV9	TRBJ2-1	few	TGTGCCAGCAGCGCCGCCGGGGGGCGGGAAGGGTATAAGCAGTTCTTC	CASSAAGGREGYKQFF
NA	TRBV9	TRBJ2-7	NA	TGTGCCAGCAGCGTAGGGGGGAGCTCCTACGAGCAGTACTTC	CASSVGGSSYEQYF
NA	TRBV6-6	TRBJ1-3	NA	TGTGCCAGCAATTACTCGGGTTCTGGAAACACCATATATTTT	CASNYSGSGNTIYF
NA	TRBV19	TRBJ2-2	many	TGTGCCAGTAGTATCGGTACATCCGGGGAGCTGTTTTTT	CASSIGTSGELFF
NA	TRBV5-1	TRBJ2-7	NA	TGCGCCAGCAGCTTGGCCGGATACTACGAGCAGTACTTC	CASSLAGYYEQYF
NA	TRBV18	TRBJ2-7	NA	TGTGCCAGCTCACCGGGAAACTACGAGCAGTACTTC	CASSPGNYEQYF
NA	TRBV24-1	TRBJ2-6	NA	TGTGCCACCCCAAGGGGGTACTCTGGTGCCAACGTCCTGACTTTC	CATPRGYSGANVLTF
NA	TRBV7-9	TRBJ2-3	many	TGTGCCAGCAGCTTAGTGGGTAGCACAGATACGCAGTATTTT	CASSLVGSTDTQYF
NA	TRBV6-2/TRBV6-3	TRBJ1-5	many	TGTGCCAGCAGTGTGGAGGGCGGCAATCAGCCCCAGCATTTT	CASSVEGGNQPQHF
TRBD2	TRBV12-3/TRBV12-4	TRBJ2-3	medium-sized	TGTGCCAGCAGTGCCCTGGCGGGGGTCACAGATACGCAGTATTTT	CASSALAGVTDTQYF
TRBD1	TRBV5-4	TRBJ2-1	many	TGTGCCAGCAAAACCAGGGACAGTAACAATGAGCAGTTCTTC	CASKTRDSNNEQFF
TRBD1	TRBV19	TRBJ2-6	many	TGTGCCAGTAGCCTTACTTCCCATCAGGGGGCTGGGGCCAACGTCCTGACTTTC	CASSLTSHQGAGANVLTF
NA	TRBV30	TRBJ1-5	many	TGTGCCTGGAGTGAAGGACAGCCTAATCAGCCCCAGCATTTT	CAWSEGQPNQPQHF
TRBD1	TRBV15	TRBJ2-7	medium-sized	TGTGCCACCAGCCCAAGACAGGGGACCGAGCAGTACTTC	CATSPRQGTEQYF
NA	TRBV4-2	TRBJ1-2	NA	TGTGCCAGCAGCCAAGAGGGGGGGAACTATGGCTACACCTTC	CASSQEGGNYGYTF
NA	TRBV28	TRBJ1-1	NA	TGTGCCAGCACGGCAGGGAAAACTGAAGCTTTCTTT	CASTAGKTEAFF
TRBD1	TRBV15	TRBJ1-2	NA	TGTGCCACCAGCACCCAAACGTTGGGACAGGGAGGCTATGGCTACACCTTC	CATSTQTLGQGGYGYTF
TRBD1	TRBV4-1	TRBJ1-4	once	TGCGCCAGCAGCCAAGATGTGGGGACAGGGGAGGAAAAACTGTTTTTT	CASSQDVGTGEEKLFF
NA	TRBV7-8	TRBJ2-1	many	TGTGCCAGCAGCTTAGTGGCCCACAATGAGCAGTTCTTC	CASSLVAHNEQFF
NA	TRBV7-6	TRBJ2-7	NA	TGTGCCAGCAGCCGGCCGGAGGTTTCCTCCGAGCAGTACTTC	CASSRPEVSSEQYF
NA	TRBV20-1	TRBJ2-7	once	TGCAGTGCTAGGATTTCGGTCGAGCAGTACTTT	CSARISVEQYF
TRBD1	TRBV19	TRBJ2-7	few	TGTGCCAGTAGCCCATTGGCAGGGGGCGACGAGCAGTACTTC	CASSPLAGGDEQYF
NA	TRBV6-1	TRBJ2-3	NA	TGTGCCAGCACAAGAACAGATACGCAGTATTTT	CASTRTDTQYF
NA	TRBV5-1	TRBJ2-2	medium-sized	TGCGCCAGCAGCTTGGATCCGGGAGCCGGGGAGCTGTTTTTT	CASSLDPGAGELFF
NA	TRBV7-6	TRBJ1-5	many	TGTGCCAGCAGCCCTGGGAACAGGGTTGCCAATCAGCCCCAGCATTTT	CASSPGNRVANQPQHF
NA	TRBV2	TRBJ2-3	NA	TGTGCCAGCAGTCCCGGTATATTAAGCACAGATACGCAGTATTTT	CASSPGILSTDTQYF
TRBD1	TRBV28	TRBJ1-2	NA	TGTGCCAGCAGTATACTGGGGGGGGACAGCTATGGCTACACCTTC	CASSILGGDSYGYTF
NA	TRBV5-4	TRBJ1-2	NA	TGTGCCAGCAGCTTGGCGCCAGGTAGATCCTCTGCCTTCTATGGCTACACCTTC	CASSLAPGRSSAFYGYTF
TRBD1	TRBV7-9	TRBJ1-2	NA	TGTGCCAGCAGCCGACAGGGTGGCTACACCTTC	CASSRQGGYTF